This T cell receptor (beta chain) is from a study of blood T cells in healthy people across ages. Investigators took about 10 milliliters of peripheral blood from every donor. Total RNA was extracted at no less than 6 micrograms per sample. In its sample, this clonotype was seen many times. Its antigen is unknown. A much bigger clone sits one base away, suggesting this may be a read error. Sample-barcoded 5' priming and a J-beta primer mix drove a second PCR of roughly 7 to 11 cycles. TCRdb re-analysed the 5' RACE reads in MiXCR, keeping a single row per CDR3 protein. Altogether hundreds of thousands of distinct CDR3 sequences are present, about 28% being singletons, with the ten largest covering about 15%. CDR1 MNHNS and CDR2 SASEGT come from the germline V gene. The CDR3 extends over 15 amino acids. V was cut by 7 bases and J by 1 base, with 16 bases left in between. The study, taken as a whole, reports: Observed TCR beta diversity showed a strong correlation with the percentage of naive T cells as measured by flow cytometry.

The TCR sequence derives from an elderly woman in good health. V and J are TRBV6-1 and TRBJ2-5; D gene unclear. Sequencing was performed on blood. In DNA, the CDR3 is TGTGCCAGCACCCTGAGCGTGGGGATCCAAGAGACCCAGTACTTC. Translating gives CASTLSVGIQETQYF.